The clone carrying this TCR beta chain has a count of ten or more. Bulk tumor genomic DNA constituted the template, at approximately 600 ng per sample. Each primary tumor yielded several biopsies, collected far apart from one another at surgery. It was patients with untreated, newly diagnosed non-small cell lung cancer who underwent curative surgery. The entry originates in a study of immune heterogeneity within non-small cell lung tumors. With 32 V and 13 J primers, multiplex PCR amplified the TCR beta CDR3. In TCRdb, the multiplex PCR reads were re-called with MiXCR into one record per CDR3 protein. The sample has about 10,000 distinct CDR3 sequences, 25% to 30% seen once; the top ten hold 13%. The source material was lung tumor tissue. This receptor was taken from a man aged 50 or older with non-small cell lung cancer.

CDR3 sequence: CASSVGVSYTDTQYF. The CDR3 coding sequence is TGTGCCAGCAGCGTAGGAGTTAGCTACACAGATACGCAGTATTTT. J is TRBJ2-3 and V is TRBV9, with D unresolved. The V and J ends lost 0 bases and 2 bases respectively, with 10 bases between them. Germline CDR1 is SGDLS and CDR2 is YYNGEE. CDR3 size: 15 residues.